This T cell receptor (beta chain) was observed in a study of blood T cell repertoires in COVID-19. Across the whole study: Some COVID-19 samples were acute and others convalescent; all came from the United States, Italy and Spain.

Germline V gene sequence: CDR1 SGHTA, CDR2 FQGTGA. Trimming took 5 bases from V and 7 from J; bases not matched to a gene: 6. The CDR3 consists of 14 residues. Sequencing used immunoSEQ multiplex PCR; TCRdb keeps in-frame clones, though not all of them. Here the sample spans 85,000 to 95,000 clones, 86% being singletons. This receptor was obtained from an elderly woman with acute or convalescent COVID-19. The V call is TRBV7-3, the J call TRBJ1-5; TRBD1 agrees at 9 bases. Sequenced sample: peripheral blood. The chain's CDR3 is CASSRRQGGQPQHF. As DNA, the CDR3 is TGTGCCAGCAGCCGACGACAGGGGGGACAGCCCCAGCATTTT.